This T cell receptor beta chain appears in the sequencing data of a study of blood T cell repertoires in COVID-19. Overall study context: PBMCs, B-cell-depleted T cells, or T cells provided the cDNA or gDNA that made up the material.

Participants had their cohort set by participant-reported clinical history. Two consecutive negative NP/OP PCR tests, clearance, or resolved symptoms defined Cohort 3 recovery. Looked up from germline, CDR1 is MNHNS and CDR2 is SASEGT. The CDR3 has 14 amino acids. Trimming pared 0 bases from V and 8 bases from J, leaving 13 bases between. As handled by the study authors: Amplification from reference gene primers served as the basis for estimated nucleated cell counts. The assay was immunoSEQ multiplex PCR, and TCRdb's table has in-frame clones only and misses some. The D gene and trimming were derived from the DNA, and the V and J assignments and clone size from that table. The data hold more than 250,000 clones, with 70% to 90% observed a single time.

Sequencing input: PBMCs or T cells enriched from blood (not recorded which). The V call is TRBV6-1, the J call TRBJ1-1; D possibly corresponds to TRBD1 (6 bases). The clonotype originates from a middle-aged woman who had recovered from COVID-19. Here the CDR3 reads CASSEAWQGTEAFF. The CDR3 region has the DNA TGTGCCAGCAGTGAAGCGTGGCAGGGGACCGAAGCTTTCTTT.